Listed below are T cell receptor beta chains from one sample, sequenced in a study of OX40 agonist ivuxolimab in advanced cancers. Profiled with immunoSEQ multiplex PCR; TCRdb holds only in-frame clones, not every one. The data show under 70,000 clones, roughly 84% seen once. The starting material was CD4+ or CD8+ T cells sorted from blood, obtained in a trial of the OX40 agonist ivuxolimab. The receptors here all came from an adult with an advanced solid tumor such as melanoma, head and neck, liver or kidney cancer. The CDR3 runs from the conserved cysteine through the conserved F or W. A D gene is named only where the DNA matches it firmly. For some rows the clone size is stated as once, few or many, or as a class when expanded; others skip it.

j_call,d_call,v_call,clone_size,cdr3_nt,cdr3_aa
TRBJ1-1,.,TRBV4-2,.,TGTGCCAGCAGCCAAGAGGGCCGGGGCCCCACTGAAGCTTTCTTT,CASSQEGRGPTEAFF
TRBJ2-5,.,TRBV30,.,TGTGCCTGGAGTGTGGCGGATTTCAGGAGACTCCAAGAGACCCAGTACTTC,CAWSVADFRRLQETQYF
TRBJ2-3,.,TRBV4-2,.,TGTGCCAGCAGCTTGGCCAATCGGGACCAGTCGACAGATACGCAGTATTTT,CASSLANRDQSTDTQYF
TRBJ1-1,.,TRBV18,.,TGTGCCAGCTCAGTTACCGGAACGAGCACTGAAGCTTTCTTT,CASSVTGTSTEAFF
TRBJ2-1,TRBD1,TRBV2,once,TGTGCCAGCAGAGCGACAGGGAGTCAAGATGAGCAGTTCTTC,CASRATGSQDEQFF
TRBJ1-4,TRBD1,TRBV5-1,.,TGCGCCAGCAGCTACTCCCGGGACAGCAATGAAAAACTGTTTTTT,CASSYSRDSNEKLFF
TRBJ2-1,TRBD2,TRBV29-1,.,TGCAGCGTTGAGGTGGGAACTAGCGGGCGTAATGAGCAGTTCTTC,CSVEVGTSGRNEQFF
TRBJ1-1,.,TRBV14,.,TGTGCCAGCAGCCTCCGGAGGACTGAAGCTTTCTTT,CASSLRRTEAFF
TRBJ2-7,.,TRBV6-5,.,TGTGCCAGCAGTTCCGAGGGGGGGGATCCGTCCTACGAGCAGTACTTC,CASSSEGGDPSYEQYF
TRBJ2-5,.,TRBV5-1,once,TGCGCCAGCAGCTTGATACAGGGACGAGAGACCCAGTACTTC,CASSLIQGRETQYF
TRBJ2-3,.,TRBV2,.,TGTGCCAGCCGTGGTTGGGACGGCACAGATACGCAGTATTTT,CASRGWDGTDTQYF
TRBJ1-2,.,TRBV6-5,.,TGTGCCAGCAATCCACGGGGGGAAGGCTATGGCTACACCTTC,CASNPRGEGYGYTF
TRBJ2-5,TRBD1,TRBV19,.,TGTGCCAGTAGTATGGGACAGGGACAAGAGACCCAGTACTTC,CASSMGQGQETQYF
TRBJ2-3,.,TRBV5-1,.,TGCGCCAGCGGTAGCGGGACAGCAGATACGCAGTATTTT,CASGSGTADTQYF
TRBJ1-2,TRBD1,TRBV19,.,TGTGCCAGTAGTATAGAGGAGACAGGGGGCAATGGCTACACCTTC,CASSIEETGGNGYTF
TRBJ2-7,TRBD2,TRBV7-2,.,TGTGCCAGCAGCCAATCTAGCGGGAGTGCTTACGAGCAGTACTTC,CASSQSSGSAYEQYF
TRBJ2-5,.,TRBV28,.,TGTGCCAGCAGGCTCAGGCGGGAGACCCAGTACTTC,CASRLRRETQYF
TRBJ2-3,.,TRBV7-3,.,TGTGCCAGCAGCCCGCGGAGTGATACGCAGTATTTT,CASSPRSDTQYF
TRBJ2-5,.,TRBV1,.,TGCACCAGCAGCCCACGAGCCCGTAGTGGACAGTGGGTAATCCTCGAGACCCAGTACTTC,CTSSPRARSGQWVILETQYF
TRBJ1-5,.,TRBV19,.,TGTGCCAGTACCTCCGCCGAGAGCAATCAGCCCCAGCATTTT,CASTSAESNQPQHF
TRBJ1-3,.,TRBV4-3,.,TGCGCCAGCAGCCAGGCCGGGGTTGGAAACACCATATATTTT,CASSQAGVGNTIYF
TRBJ1-6,.,TRBV5-1,.,TGCGCCAGCAGCTTGGACGATTCACCCCTCCACTTT,CASSLDDSPLHF
TRBJ2-7,TRBD2,TRBV5-4,.,TGTGCCAGCAGCCCACGACAGGTCGGACTAGCGGGAGATAAACTCGACGAGCAGTACTTC,CASSPRQVGLAGDKLDEQYF
TRBJ2-2,TRBD1,TRBV4-3,.,TGCGCCAGCAGCCAGACAGGGGGCATCGGGGAGCTGTTTTTT,CASSQTGGIGELFF
TRBJ1-2,TRBD1,TRBV10-3,.,TGTGCCATCGGCAAAGGGACAGGGGCCCTCACTAACTATGGCTACACCTTC,CAIGKGTGALTNYGYTF
TRBJ1-6,.,TRBV21-1,.,TGTGCCAGCAGCATAGCCCGGGGGGGAGTAAATTCACCCCTCCACTTT,CASSIARGGVNSPLHF
TRBJ2-1,.,TRBV28,.,TGTGCCAGCAGTGGCAGCCGGGGGAGCTCCTACAATGAGCAGTTCTTC,CASSGSRGSSYNEQFF
TRBJ2-1,TRBD2,TRBV10-2,.,TGCGCCAGCAGGGAAGCGGGAGGGCCTCACAATGAGCAGTTCTTC,CASREAGGPHNEQFF
TRBJ2-7,.,TRBV2,few,TGTGCCAGCAGTGTTGACGCCTCGTTCTACGAGCAGTACTTC,CASSVDASFYEQYF
TRBJ2-2,TRBD2,TRBV5-1,.,TGCGCCAGCAGCCATAGCGGGAGGGCCGGAAACACCGGGGAGCTGTTTTTT,CASSHSGRAGNTGELFF
TRBJ2-2,TRBD1,TRBV19,.,TGTGCCAGTAGTCCCTGGACAGGCCAATACTTTCGCGAACACCGGGAGCTGTTTTTT,CASSPWTGQYFREHRELFF
TRBJ1-1,TRBD1,TRBV11-2,.,TGTGCCAGCATCCCCACAGGGGTGGACACTGAAGCTTTCTTT,CASIPTGVDTEAFF
TRBJ2-7,.,TRBV6-5,.,TGTGCCAGCAGAGTCTCGGGGAGTAGAGAGCAGTACTTC,CASRVSGSREQYF